Each of the 3 T cell receptor beta chains below was sequenced from the same sample in a study of T cell changes during pregnancy in multiple sclerosis. The protocol was immunoSEQ multiplex PCR, while the TCRdb copy is restricted to in-frame clones and leaves out a portion. This table has under 45,000 clones, 90% to 97% appearing once. The sequences come from peripheral blood, collected in the second trimester of pregnancy. These TCRs come from a female donor with multiple sclerosis, enrolled in a pregnancy study.

The V gene is TRBV9, the J gene TRBJ2-7; D not certain. The CDR3 is 13 amino acids. The germline V gene encodes CDR1 SGDLS and CDR2 YYNGEE. Trimming removed 2 bases at V and 3 bases at J, with 9 bases between. The CDR3 DNA reads as TGTGCCAGCAGCGTCACAAACAGCTACGAGCAGTACTTC. This codes for CASSVTNSYEQYF.

This sequence joins TRBV9 and TRBJ2-2, with D perhaps matching TRBD1 (5 bases). Trimming pared 0 bases from V and 5 bases from J, leaving 14 bases between. From germline, CDR1 is SGDLS and CDR2 YYNGEE. The CDR3 spans 16 residues. The CDR3 here is CASSVGVGPETGELFF. As DNA, the CDR3 is TGTGCCAGCAGCGTAGGAGTGGGGCCGGAAACCGGGGAGCTGTTTTTT. Variable domain in full (rest from reference TRBV9 and TRBJ2-2): DSGVTQTPKHLITATGQRVTLRCSPRSGDLSVYWYQQSLDQGLQFLIQYYNGEERAKGNILERFSAQQFPDLHSELNLSSLELGDSALYFCASSVGVGPETGELFFGEGSRLTVL.

This chain uses TRBV19 with TRBJ2-5, with a possible D match to TRBD2 (6 bases). CDR1 and CDR2 from the germline V gene are LNHDA and SQIVND (reference sequence). CDR3 length: 16 amino acids. V lost 1 base and J 2 bases, leaving 14 bases between the germline ends. This chain's CDR3 is CASSIASRGSQETQYF. In DNA, the CDR3 is TGTGCCAGTAGTATAGCAAGCCGGGGGTCACAAGAGACCCAGTACTTC. The full variable domain, its missing parts supplied by reference TRBV19 and TRBJ2-5, is DGGITQSPKYLFRKEGQNVTLSCEQNLNHDAMYWYRQDPGQGLRLIYYSQIVNDFQKGDIAEGYSVSREKKESFPLTVTSAQKNPTAFYLCASSIASRGSQETQYFGPGTRLLVL.